This entry concerns a single TCR beta chain. Per the germline V gene, CDR1 is SGHTS and CDR2 is YDEGEE. The CDR3 runs to 17 residues. Trimming left V 2 bases short and J 4 bases short, with 20 bases between. Assay: immunoSEQ multiplex PCR; the TCRdb copy retains only in-frame clones and omits some. The sample lists 70,000 to 80,000 clones, roughly 87% occurring once. The data stem from a study of blood T cell repertoires in COVID-19. V usage is TRBV5-8 and J usage is TRBJ2-3; a possible D gene is TRBD1 (5 bases). This clonotype was obtained from a woman aged 45-65 years with acute or convalescent COVID-19. Sequenced input: peripheral blood. CDR3 in amino acids: CASSFRDRTFIPDTQYF. The DNA of the CDR3 is TGTGCCAGCAGCTTCAGAGACAGAACATTTATTCCAGATACGCAGTATTTT.